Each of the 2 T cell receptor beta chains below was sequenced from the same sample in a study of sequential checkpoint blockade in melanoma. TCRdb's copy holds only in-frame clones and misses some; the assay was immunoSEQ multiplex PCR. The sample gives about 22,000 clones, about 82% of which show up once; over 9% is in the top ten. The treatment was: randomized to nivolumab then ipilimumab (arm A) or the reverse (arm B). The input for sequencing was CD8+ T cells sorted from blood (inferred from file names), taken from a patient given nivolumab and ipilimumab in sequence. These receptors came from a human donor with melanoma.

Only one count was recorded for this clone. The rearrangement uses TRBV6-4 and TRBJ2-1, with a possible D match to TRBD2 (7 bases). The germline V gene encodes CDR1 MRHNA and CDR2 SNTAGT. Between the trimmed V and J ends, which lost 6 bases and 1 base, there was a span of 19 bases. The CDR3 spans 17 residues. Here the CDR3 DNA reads TGTGCCAGCAGCCTTTTGGGGGCTAGCGGATCCTACAATGAGCAGTTCTTC. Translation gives CASSLLGASGSYNEQFF.

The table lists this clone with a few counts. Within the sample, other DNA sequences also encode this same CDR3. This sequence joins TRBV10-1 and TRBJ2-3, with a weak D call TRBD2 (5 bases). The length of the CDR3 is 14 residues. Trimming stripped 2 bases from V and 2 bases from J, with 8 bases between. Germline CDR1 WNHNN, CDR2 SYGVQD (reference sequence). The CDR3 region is CASSEDRDTDTQYF. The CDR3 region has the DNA TGCGCCAGCAGTGAGGACCGGGACACAGATACGCAGTATTTT.